The rows below give T cell receptor beta chains drawn from one sample of a study of cytomegalovirus exposure and HLA in healthy donors. Libraries were prepared by immunoSEQ multiplex PCR; TCRdb keeps only in-frame clonotypes and omits some of them. The sample has roughly 150,000 clones, 85% seen once. Material: PBMCs. These receptors were taken from a man younger than 40 in good health and CMV-seropositive. Both conserved end residues are part of each CDR3. A D gene is named only where the DNA matches it firmly. Size tells how often a clone was seen (once, few, many) or the class of an expanded clone, and some rows leave it out.

d_call	v_call	j_call	clone_size	cdr3_nt	cdr3_aa
-	TRBV29-1	TRBJ1-3	-	TGCAGCGTTGAAAAGCGGGGTTCTGGAAACACCATATATTTT	CSVEKRGSGNTIYF
TRBD1	TRBV19	TRBJ1-6	-	TGTGCCAGTAGTCCTCAGCCAAACAGGGGGACCCTCCACTTT	CASSPQPNRGTLHF
TRBD1	TRBV7-2	TRBJ2-7	-	TGTGCCAGCAGCTGGGGACAGATTTACGAGCAGTACTTC	CASSWGQIYEQYF
TRBD1	TRBV10-3	TRBJ1-1	-	TGTGCCATCAGGGGGGACAGGGGGACTGAAGCTTTCTTT	CAIRGDRGTEAFF
-	TRBV12-5	TRBJ1-1	once	TGTGCTAGTGGTTTAGCGGGGACTGAAGCTTTCTTT	CASGLAGTEAFF
TRBD1	TRBV6-5	TRBJ1-1	once	TGTGCCAGCAGTAGACAGGGGTTGGACACTGAAGCTTTCTTT	CASSRQGLDTEAFF
-	TRBV5-6	TRBJ1-2	-	TGTGCCAGCAAGGCGGGGGGCTTCAACTATGGCTACACCTTC	CASKAGGFNYGYTF
-	TRBV9	TRBJ2-5	few	TGTGCCAGCAGCGCCGCGGTAGTAGAGACCCAGTACTTC	CASSAAVVETQYF
-	TRBV6-4	TRBJ2-6	-	TGTGCCAGCAGTGACTCTCCGGGATGGGGGGCCAACGTCCTGACTTTC	CASSDSPGWGANVLTF
-	TRBV27	TRBJ1-6	few	TGTGCCAGCAGCCCCCCTAGGCGGAGCTCCTATAATTCACCCCTCCACTTT	CASSPPRRSSYNSPLHF
TRBD1	TRBV27	TRBJ2-7	once	TGTGCCAGCAGTTTAGTCGGGACAGGGACCTACGAGCAGTACTTC	CASSLVGTGTYEQYF
TRBD1	TRBV9	TRBJ1-5	-	TGTGCCAGCAGCGGGGGACAGGGGGGCCAGCCCCAGCATTTT	CASSGGQGGQPQHF
-	TRBV29-1	TRBJ2-3	-	TGCAGCGTGGCCGCGGGACAGCTAGAAGGCACAGATACGCAGTATTTT	CSVAAGQLEGTDTQYF
-	TRBV9	TRBJ1-3	-	TGTGCCAGCAGAGCAGGCTCTGGAAACACCATATATTTT	CASRAGSGNTIYF
-	TRBV7-6	TRBJ2-6	-	TGTGCCAGCTCTACCTCCTCTGGGGCCAACGTCCTGACTTTC	CASSTSSGANVLTF
TRBD2	TRBV29-1	TRBJ2-1	once	TGCAGCGTTGTGTCTCTAGCGGGGACTATCTCCTACAATGAGCAGTTCTTC	CSVVSLAGTISYNEQFF
-	TRBV27	TRBJ1-2	few	TGTGCCAGCAGTTCAGGGGCCTATGGCTACACCTTC	CASSSGAYGYTF
TRBD1	TRBV18	TRBJ1-1	once	TGTGCCAGCTCACCGACTCCGGGACAGGGGGCCAACACTGAAGCTTTCTTT	CASSPTPGQGANTEAFF
-	TRBV7-7	TRBJ1-1	-	TGTGCTAGCAGCGCCGGGATGAACACTGAAGCTTTCTTT	CASSAGMNTEAFF
-	TRBV15	TRBJ2-7	-	TGTGCCACCAGCAGAGGGGCGGGGCGGTCCTACGAGCAGTACTTC	CATSRGAGRSYEQYF
-	TRBV19	TRBJ2-5	-	TGTGCCAGTAGTATAGACAGACAAGTCCAAGAGACCCAGTACTTC	CASSIDRQVQETQYF
-	TRBV7-7	TRBJ2-5	-	TGTGCTAGCAGCTCCGACGAGGGTGAAGAGACCCAGTACTTC	CASSSDEGEETQYF
-	TRBV11-2	TRBJ2-1	-	TGTGCCAGCAGCTTTCAGACAGGCTCCTACAATGAGCAGTTCTTC	CASSFQTGSYNEQFF
-	TRBV2	TRBJ1-1	few	TGTGCCTCCCGGCCGGGGAACACTGAAGCTTTCTTT	CASRPGNTEAFF
TRBD2	TRBV2	TRBJ2-7	-	TGTGCCAGCAGCCCCGAGGGAGGGGTCGCCTACGAGCAGTACTTC	CASSPEGGVAYEQYF
-	TRBV6-5	TRBJ1-5	-	TGTGCCAGCAGCAGATTACAGGGTCTGGATCAGCCCCAGCATTTT	CASSRLQGLDQPQHF
TRBD1	TRBV14	TRBJ2-1	-	TGTGCCAGCAGCCATCTGCCGGGACAGGGGGACAATGAGCAGTTCTTC	CASSHLPGQGDNEQFF
-	TRBV10-1	TRBJ2-7	-	TGCGCCAGCAGCGAGGGGGACACCTCAGGTTACGAGCAGTACTTC	CASSEGDTSGYEQYF
-	TRBV27	TRBJ1-2	-	TGTGCCAGCATTGGGCAGGGGATGGGTGGCTACACCTTC	CASIGQGMGGYTF
-	TRBV7-9	TRBJ2-5	-	TGTGCCAGCAGCTTTAAAGAGACCCAGTACTTC	CASSFKETQYF
-	TRBV5-6	TRBJ2-1	-	TGTGCCAGCACTATGAGGGGGGGCTTTTGGAATGAGCAGTTCTTC	CASTMRGGFWNEQFF
-	TRBV23-1	TRBJ2-1	-	TGCGCCATCCATAGCCGGGACAACCTATACAATGAGCAGTTCTTC	CAIHSRDNLYNEQFF
-	TRBV5-1	TRBJ1-1	-	TGCGCCAGCAGCGCGGGGGACAACACTGAAGCTTTCTTT	CASSAGDNTEAFF
-	TRBV20-1	TRBJ1-2	-	TGCAGTGCTCTCCCAGGAGGCGGCTACACCTTC	CSALPGGGYTF
-	TRBV7-2	TRBJ1-1	-	TGTGCCAGCAGCTTAGTCTCGGGGGGGAACACTGAAGCTTTCTTT	CASSLVSGGNTEAFF
TRBD1	TRBV5-1	TRBJ2-3	few	TGCGCCAGCAGCTTGGAGGCAGGGGGAGAAACAGATACGCAGTATTTT	CASSLEAGGETDTQYF
-	TRBV5-1	TRBJ1-1	-	TGCGCCAGCGGGGGGGGGAACGTCCCCACTGAAGCTTTCTTT	CASGGGNVPTEAFF
TRBD1	TRBV9	TRBJ2-5	-	TGTGCCAGCAGGCCAGGGGGCGCAGAAGAGACCCAGTACTTC	CASRPGGAEETQYF
-	TRBV6-1	TRBJ2-4	-	TGTGCCAGCAGTGAAGCGGGTGGCAGGGTCTTTTCCAAAAACATTCAGTACTTC	CASSEAGGRVFSKNIQYF
-	TRBV9	TRBJ1-2	-	TGTGCCAGCAGCCACGGACAGAACTATGGCTACACCTTC	CASSHGQNYGYTF
-	TRBV5-4	TRBJ1-1	once	TGTGCCAGCAGCTTGGCGTCCCAGGGGCACACTGAAGCTTTCTTT	CASSLASQGHTEAFF
-	TRBV6-1	TRBJ2-3	-	TGTGCCAGCAGTCTAGGGGCCTCCGCGGATACGCAGTATTTT	CASSLGASADTQYF
-	TRBV6-5	TRBJ2-5	-	TGTGCCAGCAGTTACTCCCCCCTGACTAGGCAAGAGACCCAGTACTTC	CASSYSPLTRQETQYF
-	TRBV20-1	TRBJ1-1	-	TGCAGTGCTAGCCCCTCGACTTCAGCTTTCTTT	CSASPSTSAFF
-	TRBV14	TRBJ1-1	-	TGTGCCAGCAGCCCGGGAAGACAAACGAACACTGAAGCTTTCTTT	CASSPGRQTNTEAFF
TRBD2	TRBV30	TRBJ2-5	-	TGTGCCTGGGATGGGAGGGGCTATGGGGGGACCCAGTACTTC	CAWDGRGYGGTQYF
-	TRBV6-1	TRBJ2-5	-	TGTGCCAGCAGTGAAGCGATTGGGAGCGACCAAGAGACCCAGTACTTC	CASSEAIGSDQETQYF
-	TRBV19	TRBJ2-7	many	TGTGCCAGTAGCGTGGGAGTGGGTAACGAGCAGTACTTC	CASSVGVGNEQYF
-	TRBV11-2	TRBJ2-1	-	TGTGCCAGCAGCCCCAGCGGGCATGAGCAGTTCTTC	CASSPSGHEQFF
TRBD1	TRBV7-8	TRBJ1-4	-	TGTGCCAGCAGCTTACAAAGGTTTGGACAGGAAAATGAAAAACTGTTTTTT	CASSLQRFGQENEKLFF
-	TRBV4-1	TRBJ1-2	-	TGCGCCAGCAGCCCGGAGGGGGGGGCTGAGGGTGGCTACACCTTC	CASSPEGGAEGGYTF
TRBD1	TRBV12-5	TRBJ2-7	-	TGTGCTAGTGGTTTGGACAGGGGGGTCTCCTACGAGCAGTACTTC	CASGLDRGVSYEQYF
-	TRBV18	TRBJ1-2	few	TGTGCCAGCTCACCATCCGGGACTATAGATGGCTACACCTTC	CASSPSGTIDGYTF
-	TRBV4-1	TRBJ1-5	-	TGCGCCAGCAGCCAATGGGACAACAATCAGCCCCAGCATTTT	CASSQWDNNQPQHF
TRBD2	TRBV19	TRBJ2-7	-	TGTGCCAGTAGTGCTACAGGCGGGAGCTCCTACGAGCAGTACTTC	CASSATGGSSYEQYF
TRBD2	TRBV29-1	TRBJ2-1	once	TGCAGCGCCGGGGGAGGGCTAGCCAACAATGAGCAGTTCTTC	CSAGGGLANNEQFF
TRBD1	TRBV5-1	TRBJ1-6	-	TGCGCCAGCAGCTTGGTCGACAGGGTCGGTTCACCCCTCCACTTT	CASSLVDRVGSPLHF
-	TRBV5-1	TRBJ2-3	-	TGCGCCAGCAGCTTGCACTCGTTGCAGGGAACAGATACGCAGTATTTT	CASSLHSLQGTDTQYF